These 21 T cell receptor beta chains were all obtained from the same sample, sequenced in a study of OX40 agonist ivuxolimab in advanced cancers. Sequencing used immunoSEQ multiplex PCR; TCRdb keeps in-frame clones, though not all of them. Here the sample spans 52,000 or so clones, over 90% being singletons. The sequences come from CD4+ or CD8+ T cells sorted from blood, collected in a trial of the OX40 agonist ivuxolimab. These receptors all stem from an adult with an advanced solid tumor such as melanoma, head and neck, liver or kidney cancer.

V gene TRBV5-5 combines with J gene TRBJ2-3, with D tentatively TRBD1 (5 bases). The germline CDR1 and CDR2 sequences are SGHKS and YYEKEE (reference sequence). This CDR3 has 16 amino acids. V was clipped by 0 bases and J by 4 bases, with 15 bases between them. Here the CDR3 reads CASSLGLRVGPDTQYF. CDR3 bases: TGTGCCAGCAGCTTGGGCCTCAGGGTCGGCCCAGATACGCAGTATTTT.

CDR3 bases: TGTGCCAGCAGTTTAGGGGACAGGGTACAAGAGACCCAGTACTTC. Translated: CASSLGDRVQETQYF. The J gene is TRBJ2-5, the V gene TRBV27, with 9 bases aligning to TRBD1. V was clipped by 2 bases and J by 2 bases; unmatched bases: 3. CDR3 length: 15 amino acids. Per the germline V gene, CDR1 is MNHEY and CDR2 is SMNVEV (reference sequence).

This chain connects TRBV9 to TRBJ2-3; D is unclear. Germline values: CDR1 SGDLS, CDR2 YYNGEE. V was clipped by 3 bases and J by 6 bases, with 11 bases between them. This CDR3 has 13 residues. As DNA, the CDR3 is TGTGCCAGCAGCGCGAGACCGGCGGATACGCAGTATTTT. Protein sequence: CASSARPADTQYF. The full variable domain, rest sourced from reference TRBV9 and TRBJ2-3, is DSGVTQTPKHLITATGQRVTLRCSPRSGDLSVYWYQQSLDQGLQFLIQYYNGEERAKGNILERFSAQQFPDLHSELNLSSLELGDSALYFCASSARPADTQYFGPGTRLTVL.

The chain has TRBV7-6 and TRBJ2-7, with no clear D. V lost 4 bases to trimming and J lost 3 bases, with 19 bases between them. Germline-derived CDR1 and CDR2 are SGHVS and FNYEAQ. This CDR3 is 16 amino acids long. This CDR3 is CASSSPGGVKYYEQYF. The CDR3 coding sequence is TGTGCCAGCAGCTCCCCTGGTGGCGTAAAATACTACGAGCAGTACTTC. Full variable domain (missing parts from reference TRBV7-6 and TRBJ2-7): GAGVSQSPRYKVTKRGQDVALRCDPISGHVSLYWYRQALGQGPEFLTYFNYEAQQDKSGLPNDRFSAERPEGSISTLTIQRTEQRDSAMYRCASSSPGGVKYYEQYFGPGTRLTVT.

This chain connects TRBV7-9 to TRBJ2-7; perhaps D is TRBD1 or TRBD2 (5 bases each). CDR3 length: 17 residues. The germline V gene has CDR1 SEHNR and CDR2 FQNEAQ (reference sequence). Trimming left V 5 bases short and J 2 bases short, with 22 bases between. The CDR3 DNA follows: TGTGCCAGCAGCCTCCACCTAGTTGGGGGAGTAGCCTACGAGCAGTACTTC. Its protein product is CASSLHLVGGVAYEQYF.

The chain carries TRBV4-3 and TRBJ2-5; 9 bases are a match to TRBD2. This CDR3 comprises 15 residues. In germline, CDR1 is LGHNA, CDR2 YSLEER. V shed 2 bases and J 2 bases; nucleotides not matched to a gene: 3. CDR3 sequence: CASSQRRGGQETQYF. The CDR3 DNA follows: TGCGCCAGCAGCCAACGGCGGGGGGGACAAGAGACCCAGTACTTC.

The rearrangement links TRBV4-1 to TRBJ1-4, with a possible D match to TRBD1 (5 bases). The CDR3 runs to 15 residues. Trimming took 2 bases from V and 8 from J, leaving 15 bases between them. Germline-derived CDR1 and CDR2 are MGHRA and YSYEKL. CDR3 in DNA: TGCGCCAGCAGCCAATCTTCCGACAGTTCGGAAAAACTGTTTTTT. As protein: CASSQSSDSSEKLFF.

Here the CDR3 reads CASSFRTGELFF. CDR3 nucleotide sequence: TGTGCCAGCAGCTTCCGTACCGGGGAGCTGTTTTTT. The rearrangement uses TRBV7-9 and TRBJ2-2; D unclear. This CDR3 is built from 12 residues. CDR1 SEHNR and CDR2 FQNEAQ come from the germline V gene (reference sequence). V lost 3 bases and J lost 5, with 4 bases in between.

The V gene is TRBV5-1, the J gene TRBJ2-7, with D unresolved. V lost 4 bases and J 2 bases, leaving 16 bases between the germline ends. CDR3 size: 15 residues. The V gene's germline CDR1 is SGHRS and CDR2 YFSETQ. CDR3: CASSNPTGAAYEQYF. The CDR3 nucleotides are TGCGCCAGCAGCAACCCTACGGGCGCCGCCTACGAGCAGTACTTC. The complete variable domain, with remaining parts taken from reference TRBV5-1 and TRBJ2-7, reads KAGVTQTPRYLIKTRGQQVTLSCSPISGHRSVSWYQQTPGQGLQFLFEYFSETQRNKGNFPGRFSGRQFSNSRSEMNVSTLELGDSALYLCASSNPTGAAYEQYFGPGTRLTVT.

This clone was detected only once. This chain joins TRBV9 and TRBJ2-1; 10 bases match TRBD1. The J segment lost 5 bases and the V segment lost 6 bases, leaving 5 bases of the junction unmatched. The CDR3 runs 14 residues. Germline V gene sequence: CDR1 SGDLS, CDR2 YYNGEE. The CDR3 nucleotides are TGTGCCAGCAAGGGACAGGGGCGGGACAATGAGCAGTTCTTC. Protein product: CASKGQGRDNEQFF.

The chain has TRBV7-2 and TRBJ1-1; 7 nucleotides align to TRBD1. Losses at the gene ends were 5 bases for V and 3 bases for J; bases not matched to a gene: 9. The CDR3 has 15 residues. Per the germline V gene, CDR1 is SGHTA and CDR2 is FQGNSA. CDR3: CASSAFAGGDTEAFF. CDR3 bases: TGTGCCAGCAGCGCCTTCGCAGGGGGGGACACTGAAGCTTTCTTT.

The chain carries TRBV4-3 and TRBJ2-5; 11 nucleotides agree with TRBD1. The CDR3 consists of 14 residues. CDR1 and CDR2 (germline): LGHNA, YSLEER. Trimming took 3 bases from V and 5 from J; bases not matched to a gene: 2. This chain's CDR3 is CASSQDRGLETQYF. The CDR3, as DNA: TGCGCCAGCAGCCAGGACAGGGGGCTGGAGACCCAGTACTTC.

The V call is TRBV7-2, the J call TRBJ2-1; D ambiguous. V gave up 1 base and J gave up 9 bases, with 7 bases separating them. The CDR3 contains 12 residues. Germline assignment: CDR1 SGHTA and CDR2 FQGNSA. The CDR3 reads CASSLGSTEQFF. DNA for the CDR3: TGTGCCAGCAGCTTAGGTAGCACTGAGCAGTTCTTC.

The genes are TRBV11-2 and TRBJ2-7, with D unclear. There are 11 residues in the CDR3. The germline gives CDR1 SGHAT, CDR2 FQNNGV. V was clipped by 3 bases and J by 7 bases, with 7 bases between them. The CDR3 spells CASSFGWEQYF. The CDR3 DNA reads as TGTGCCAGCAGCTTTGGGTGGGAGCAGTACTTC.

The chain joins TRBV30 to TRBJ2-7, with 7 bases that match TRBD1. There are 11 residues in the CDR3. V dropped 4 bases and J dropped 6; count of bases not matched to a gene: 3. Germline V gene data show CDR1 as GTSNPN and CDR2 as SVGIG (reference sequence). DNA of the CDR3: TGTGCCTGGACGACAGGGAGCGAGCAGTACTTC. It is translated as CAWTTGSEQYF.

The chain recombines TRBV14 with TRBJ2-7; a weak D match, TRBD2 (5 bases). Per the germline V gene, CDR1 is SGHDN and CDR2 is FVKESK. The CDR3 length is 12 residues. V was pared by 2 bases and J by 3 bases, with 5 bases between. In DNA, the CDR3 is TGTGCCAGCAGCCAAAGCGGCTACGAGCAGTACTTC. This sequence encodes CASSQSGYEQYF.

The chain is built from TRBV9 and TRBJ1-2; 10 bases are shared with TRBD1. The junction had 21 bases not matched to a gene; V was cut back by 3 bases and J by 7 bases. The CDR3 is 19 amino acids. Germline CDR1 reads SGDLS; CDR2 reads YYNGEE. DNA for the CDR3: TGTGCCAGCAGCGGGTCAAGACTCGGTGGGGGGACAGGGGAATTTGGCTACACCTTC. Translation gives CASSGSRLGGGTGEFGYTF.

A word on this clone: This sample also contains other DNA sequences that code for the same CDR3. The chain combines TRBV5-1 with TRBJ2-7, with TRBD2 matching over 10 bases. Germline CDR1 and CDR2: SGHRS and YFSETQ. With V trimmed by 3 bases and J by 4 bases, 4 bases remained unmatched. This CDR3 is built from 14 residues. CDR3 sequence (DNA): TGCGCCAGCAGCTCCCGGACTAGCGGTTACGAGCAGTACTTC. Encoded protein: CASSSRTSGYEQYF.

The chain is built from TRBV27 and TRBJ2-6; D is possibly TRBD1 (5 bases). V shed 5 bases and J shed 1 base, with 9 bases lying between them. The germline V gene has CDR1 MNHEY and CDR2 SMNVEV (reference sequence). This CDR3 has 15 residues. The CDR3 reads CASSTGVSGANVLTF. CDR3 nucleotide sequence: TGTGCCAGCAGTACAGGAGTATCTGGGGCCAACGTCCTGACTTTC.

This clone is a singleton in its sample. This chain joins TRBV4-3 and TRBJ2-2; D is possibly TRBD1 (5 bases). The CDR3 length is 14 residues. V was trimmed by 0 bases and J by 8 bases, leaving 10 bases between them. Germline CDR1 and CDR2: LGHNA and YSLEER. CDR3 sequence: CASSQDKGSGELFF. The CDR3, as DNA: TGCGCCAGCAGCCAAGACAAGGGGTCGGGGGAGCTGTTTTTT.

The chain carries TRBV28 and TRBJ2-7, with TRBD1 as a possible D gene (6 bases). Germline V CDR1 and CDR2: MDHEN, SYDVKM. This CDR3 has 13 residues. V gave up 4 bases and J gave up 0 bases, with 7 bases separating them. CDR3 coding DNA: TGTGCCAGCAGTTGGACAGTCTCCTACGAGCAGTACTTC. As protein: CASSWTVSYEQYF.